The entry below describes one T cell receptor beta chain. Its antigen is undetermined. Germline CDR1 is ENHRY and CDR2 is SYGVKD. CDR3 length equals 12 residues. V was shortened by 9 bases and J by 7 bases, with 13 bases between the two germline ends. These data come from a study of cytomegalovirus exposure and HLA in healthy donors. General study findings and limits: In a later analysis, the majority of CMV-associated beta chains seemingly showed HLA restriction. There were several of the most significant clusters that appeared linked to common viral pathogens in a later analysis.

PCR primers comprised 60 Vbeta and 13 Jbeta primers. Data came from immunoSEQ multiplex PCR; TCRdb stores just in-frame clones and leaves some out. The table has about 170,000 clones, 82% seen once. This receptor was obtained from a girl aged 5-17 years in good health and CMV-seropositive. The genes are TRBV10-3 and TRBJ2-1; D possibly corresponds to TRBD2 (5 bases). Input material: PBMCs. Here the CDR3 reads CAILRAGNEQFF. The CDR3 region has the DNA TGTGCCATATTAAGGGCGGGTAATGAGCAGTTCTTC.